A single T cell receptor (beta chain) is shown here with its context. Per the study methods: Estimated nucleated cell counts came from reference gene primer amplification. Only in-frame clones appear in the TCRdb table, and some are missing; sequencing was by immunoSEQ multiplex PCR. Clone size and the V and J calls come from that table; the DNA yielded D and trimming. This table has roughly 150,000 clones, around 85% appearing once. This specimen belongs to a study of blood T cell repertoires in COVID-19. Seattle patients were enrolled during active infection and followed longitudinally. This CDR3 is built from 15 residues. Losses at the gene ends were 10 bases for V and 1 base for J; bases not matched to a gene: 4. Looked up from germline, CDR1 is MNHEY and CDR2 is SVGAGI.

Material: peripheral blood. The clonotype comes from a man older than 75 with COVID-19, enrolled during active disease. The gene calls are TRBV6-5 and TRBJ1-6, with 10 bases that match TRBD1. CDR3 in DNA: TGTGCCACCGACAGGGGGCAATCCTATAATTCACCCCTCCACTTT. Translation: CATDRGQSYNSPLHF.